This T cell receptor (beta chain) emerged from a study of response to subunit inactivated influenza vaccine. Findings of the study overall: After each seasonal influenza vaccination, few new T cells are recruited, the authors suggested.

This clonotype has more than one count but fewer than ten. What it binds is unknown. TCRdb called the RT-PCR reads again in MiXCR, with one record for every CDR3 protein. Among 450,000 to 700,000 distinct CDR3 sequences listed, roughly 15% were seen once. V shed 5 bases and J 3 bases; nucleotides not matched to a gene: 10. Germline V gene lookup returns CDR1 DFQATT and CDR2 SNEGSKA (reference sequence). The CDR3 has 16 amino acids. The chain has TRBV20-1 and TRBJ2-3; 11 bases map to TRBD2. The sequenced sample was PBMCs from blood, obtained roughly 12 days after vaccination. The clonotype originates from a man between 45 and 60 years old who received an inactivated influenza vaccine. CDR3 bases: TGCAGTGCTCGACCTACTAGCGGGAGTGTGACAGATACGCAGTATTTT. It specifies CSARPTSGSVTDTQYF.